This T cell receptor beta chain was sequenced in a study of blood T cell repertoires in COVID-19. Study overall: Samples representing acute and convalescent COVID-19 were sourced from the United States, Italy and Spain. Nucleic acid was either cDNA or gDNA, and it came from T cells, B-cell-depleted T cells, or PBMCs.

In the study's own analysis: Estimated nucleated cell counts came from reference gene primer amplification. The method was immunoSEQ multiplex PCR; TCRdb's version includes in-frame clones alone and lacks a portion of them. V and J calls and clone size come straight from that table; D and trimming were deduced from the DNA. The table includes fewer than 300,000 clones, around 90% detected once. Enrollment of patients from Seattle took place during active infection, with longitudinal follow-up. The material sequenced was peripheral blood. The TCR sequence derives from a young adult with COVID-19, enrolled during active disease.

The CDR3 DNA follows: TGCGCCAGCAGCTTGCGTAGTCCGGGACAGGGTAACGAGCAGTACTTC. This sequence encodes CASSLRSPGQGNEQYF. The rearrangement links TRBV5-1 to TRBJ2-7; 9 nucleotides align to TRBD1. V gave up 1 base and J gave up 5 bases; unmatched junction bases: 10. Germline loops: CDR1 SGHRS, CDR2 YFSETQ. There are 16 residues in the CDR3. The full variable domain, in which reference TRBV5-1 and TRBJ2-7 provide the parts outside the CDR3, is KAGVTQTPRYLIKTRGQQVTLSCSPISGHRSVSWYQQTPGQGLQFLFEYFSETQRNKGNFPGRFSGRQFSNSRSEMNVSTLELGDSALYLCASSLRSPGQGNEQYFGPGTRLTVT.